Listed here is a single TCR beta chain. The CDR3 has 14 residues. CDR1 MDHEN and CDR2 SYDVKM come from the germline V gene. V lost 4 bases and J lost 4, with 12 bases in between. The data belong to a study of OX40 agonist ivuxolimab in advanced cancers. Sequencing was performed with immunoSEQ multiplex PCR; in TCRdb, only in-frame clones are kept and a portion is missing. The sample consists of 55,000 to 90,000 clones, 88% of them appearing once. The sample here was CD4+ or CD8+ T cells sorted from blood, taken in a trial of the OX40 agonist ivuxolimab. This clonotype originated in an adult with an advanced solid tumor such as melanoma, head and neck, liver or kidney cancer. The V call is TRBV28, the J call TRBJ2-3; TRBD1 or TRBD2 may be the D gene (5 bases each). The CDR3 spells CASSSGRLSDTQYF. The DNA for the CDR3 is TGTGCCAGCAGTTCGGGGCGGCTGTCAGATACGCAGTATTTT.